This T cell receptor (beta chain) appears in the sequencing data of a study of blood T cell repertoires in COVID-19. Study details: The United States, Italy and Spain supplied acute and convalescent COVID-19 samples. The cDNA or gDNA used as material had been derived from T cells, B-cell-depleted T cells, or PBMCs.

Across 20 to 25 US areas, participants ranged in age from about 18 to 89 years. Original analysis: From reference gene primer amplification, estimates of nucleated cell counts were derived. Assay used: immunoSEQ multiplex PCR; TCRdb lists only in-frame clones, some missing. The DNA was the basis for D and trimming; V, J and clone size are from that table. The table shows about 370,000 clones, with just under 90% occurring only once. This clone came up many times. The V gene lost 0 bases and the J gene lost 4 bases, with 4 bases spanning the gap. The CDR3 loop spans 13 amino acids. Per germline, CDR1 SGHTA and CDR2 FQGNSA.

The sequencing sample was made of PBMCs or T cells enriched from blood (not recorded which). The TCR was taken from a woman in her twenties or thirties who had recovered from COVID-19. The V call is TRBV7-2, the J call TRBJ1-5; D call uncertain. The CDR3 nucleotides are TGTGCCAGCAGCTTAGCCTTTAATCAGCCCCAGCATTTT. This gives the protein CASSLAFNQPQHF.